The sequence of this T cell receptor beta chain was determined in a study of T cells after posttransplantation cyclophosphamide. Points from the study as a whole: Skin or GI-infiltrating T cells shared few TRB sequences with blood. Later blood repertoires were often dominated by clones from the donor CD8+ memory compartment. Recipient CMV seropositivity and CMV reactivation strongly tracked TRB clonality.

The V gene's germline CDR1 is SGHTS and CDR2 YDEGEE. V lost 2 bases and J lost 8; bases outside the gene matches: 3. The CDR3 covers 13 residues. This clone was found a few times. The antigen is not known. TCRdb keeps only in-frame clones here, not all; method: immunoSEQ multiplex PCR. The table shows some 47,000 clones, with 86% occurring only once. The receptor comes from a man aged 25-40 years with a blood cancer, CMV-positive, and with a related stem cell donor. Sequenced input: PBMCs. The rearrangement joins TRBV5-8 to TRBJ2-7; the match to TRBD2 covers 11 bases. The CDR3 DNA reads TGTGCCAGCAGCTTTAGCGGGAGGGGTAAGCAGTACTTC. This encodes CASSFSGRGKQYF.